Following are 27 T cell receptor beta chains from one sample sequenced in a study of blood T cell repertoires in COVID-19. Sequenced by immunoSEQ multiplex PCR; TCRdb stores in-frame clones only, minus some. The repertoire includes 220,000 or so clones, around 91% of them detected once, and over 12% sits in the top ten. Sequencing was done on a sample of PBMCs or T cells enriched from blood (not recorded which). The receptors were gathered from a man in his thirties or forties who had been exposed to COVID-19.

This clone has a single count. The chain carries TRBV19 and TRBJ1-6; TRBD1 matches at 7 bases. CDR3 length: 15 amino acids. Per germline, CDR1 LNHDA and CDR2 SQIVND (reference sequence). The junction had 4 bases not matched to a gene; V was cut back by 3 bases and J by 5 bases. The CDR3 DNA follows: TGTGCCAGTAGTATCGGGACAGTGAATAATTCACCCCTCCACTTT. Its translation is CASSIGTVNNSPLHF.

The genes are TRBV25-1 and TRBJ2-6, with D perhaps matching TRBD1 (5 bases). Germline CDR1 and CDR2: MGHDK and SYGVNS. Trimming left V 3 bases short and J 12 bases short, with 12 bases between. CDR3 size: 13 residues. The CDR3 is CASSDPGHSVLTF. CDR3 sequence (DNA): TGTGCCAGCAGTGACCCCGGACATAGCGTCCTGACTTTC.

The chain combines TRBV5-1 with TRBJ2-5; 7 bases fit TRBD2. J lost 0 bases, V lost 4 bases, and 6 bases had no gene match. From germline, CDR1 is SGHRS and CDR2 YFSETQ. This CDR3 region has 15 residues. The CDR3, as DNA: TGCGCCAGCAGCACAACCGGGACTAACCAAGAGACCCAGTACTTC. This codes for CASSTTGTNQETQYF.

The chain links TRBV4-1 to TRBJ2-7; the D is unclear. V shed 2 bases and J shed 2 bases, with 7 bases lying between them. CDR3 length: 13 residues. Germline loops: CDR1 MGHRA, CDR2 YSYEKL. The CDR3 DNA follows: TGCGCCAGCAGCCAAACGGAGACCTACGAGCAGTACTTC. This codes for CASSQTETYEQYF.

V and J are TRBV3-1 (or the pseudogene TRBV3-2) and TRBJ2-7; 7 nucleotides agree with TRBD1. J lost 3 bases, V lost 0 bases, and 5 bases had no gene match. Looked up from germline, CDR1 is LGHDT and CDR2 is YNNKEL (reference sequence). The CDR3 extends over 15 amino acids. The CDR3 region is CASSQEDRSRYEQYF. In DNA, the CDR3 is TGTGCCAGCAGCCAAGAGGACAGGTCCCGCTACGAGCAGTACTTC.

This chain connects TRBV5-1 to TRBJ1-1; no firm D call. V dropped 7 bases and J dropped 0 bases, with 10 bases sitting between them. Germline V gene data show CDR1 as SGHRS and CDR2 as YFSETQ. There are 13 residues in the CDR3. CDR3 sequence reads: CASCCDLNTEAFF. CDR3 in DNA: TGCGCCAGCTGCTGCGATTTGAACACTGAAGCTTTCTTT.

The CDR3 sequence is CASSQDGGPRETQYF. DNA for the CDR3: TGCGCCAGCAGCCAAGACGGGGGGCCGCGGGAGACCCAGTACTTC. This rearrangement joins TRBV4-3 to TRBJ2-5; tentatively, D is TRBD2 (7 bases). Trimming stripped 0 bases from V and 5 bases from J, with 13 bases between. Looked up from germline, CDR1 is LGHNA and CDR2 is YSLEER. The CDR3 loop spans 15 amino acids.

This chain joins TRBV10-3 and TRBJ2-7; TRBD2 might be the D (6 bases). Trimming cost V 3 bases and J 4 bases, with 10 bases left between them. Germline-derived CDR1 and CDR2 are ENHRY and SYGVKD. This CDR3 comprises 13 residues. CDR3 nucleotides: TGTGCCATCAGTGAACCGGGGGATTACGAGCAGTACTTC. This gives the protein CAISEPGDYEQYF.

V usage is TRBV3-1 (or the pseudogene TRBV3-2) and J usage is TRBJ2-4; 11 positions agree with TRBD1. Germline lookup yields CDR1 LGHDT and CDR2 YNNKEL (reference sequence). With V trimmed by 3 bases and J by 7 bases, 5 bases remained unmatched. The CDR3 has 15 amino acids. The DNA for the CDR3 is TGTGCCAGCAGCCACGGGACAGGGGGGGCTAACATTCAGTACTTC. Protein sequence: CASSHGTGGANIQYF.

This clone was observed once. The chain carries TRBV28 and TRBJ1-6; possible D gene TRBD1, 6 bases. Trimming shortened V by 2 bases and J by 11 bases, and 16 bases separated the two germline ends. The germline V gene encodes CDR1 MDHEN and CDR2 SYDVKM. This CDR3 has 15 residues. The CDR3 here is CASSLRRGRNTPLHF. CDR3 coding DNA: TGTGCCAGCAGTTTAAGGCGGGGGCGGAATACACCCCTCCACTTT.

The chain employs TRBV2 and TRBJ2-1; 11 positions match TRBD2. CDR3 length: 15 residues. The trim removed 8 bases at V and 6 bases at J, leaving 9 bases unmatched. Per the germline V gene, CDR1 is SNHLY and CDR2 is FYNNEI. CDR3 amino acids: CASSLLAGAFNEQFF. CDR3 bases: TGTGCCAGCTCCCTACTAGCGGGGGCCTTCAATGAGCAGTTCTTC.

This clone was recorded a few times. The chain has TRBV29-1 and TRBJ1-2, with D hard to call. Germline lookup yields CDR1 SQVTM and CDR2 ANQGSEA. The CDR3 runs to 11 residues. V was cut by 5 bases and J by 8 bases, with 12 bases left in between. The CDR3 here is CSVSSGRGYTF. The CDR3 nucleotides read TGCAGCGTTTCGTCAGGTCGAGGCTACACCTTC.

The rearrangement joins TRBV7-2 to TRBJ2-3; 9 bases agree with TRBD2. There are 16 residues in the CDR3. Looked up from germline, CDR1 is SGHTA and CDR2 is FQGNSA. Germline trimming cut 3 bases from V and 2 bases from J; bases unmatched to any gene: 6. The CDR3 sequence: CASSFVAGETTDTQYF. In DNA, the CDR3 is TGTGCCAGCAGCTTCGTAGCGGGGGAGACCACAGATACGCAGTATTTT.

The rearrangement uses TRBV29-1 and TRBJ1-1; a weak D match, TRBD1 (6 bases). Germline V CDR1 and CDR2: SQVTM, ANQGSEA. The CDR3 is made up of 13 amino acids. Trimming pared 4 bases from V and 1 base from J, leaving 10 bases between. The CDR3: CSVAGERNTEAFF. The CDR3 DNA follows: TGCAGCGTTGCAGGGGAGCGGAACACTGAAGCTTTCTTT.

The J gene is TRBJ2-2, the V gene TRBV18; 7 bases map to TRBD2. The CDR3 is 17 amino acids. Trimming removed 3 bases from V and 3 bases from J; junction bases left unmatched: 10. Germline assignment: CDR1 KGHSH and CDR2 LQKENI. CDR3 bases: TGTGCCAGCTCACCGACCCGGGGAGGGCGAGACACCGGGGAGCTGTTTTTT. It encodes CASSPTRGGRDTGELFF.

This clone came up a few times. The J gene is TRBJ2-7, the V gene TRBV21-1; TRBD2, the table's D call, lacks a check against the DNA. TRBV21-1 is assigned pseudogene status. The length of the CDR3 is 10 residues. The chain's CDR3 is CATRGREQYF. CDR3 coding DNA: TGTGCCACCAGGGGGAGGGAGCAGTACTTC.

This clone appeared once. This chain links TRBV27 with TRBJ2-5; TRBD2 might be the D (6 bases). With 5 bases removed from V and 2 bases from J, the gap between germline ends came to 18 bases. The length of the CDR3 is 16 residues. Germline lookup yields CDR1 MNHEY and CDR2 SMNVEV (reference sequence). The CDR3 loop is CASSLDGGLGQETQYF. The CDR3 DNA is TGTGCCAGCAGTCTAGACGGGGGATTGGGACAAGAGACCCAGTACTTC.

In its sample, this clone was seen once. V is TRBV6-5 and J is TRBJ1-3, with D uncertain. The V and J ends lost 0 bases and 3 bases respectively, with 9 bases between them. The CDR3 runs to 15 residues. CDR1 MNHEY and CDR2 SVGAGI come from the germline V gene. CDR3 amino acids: CASSYSRGNGNTIYF. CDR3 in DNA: TGTGCCAGCAGTTACTCGAGAGGGAATGGAAACACCATATATTTT.

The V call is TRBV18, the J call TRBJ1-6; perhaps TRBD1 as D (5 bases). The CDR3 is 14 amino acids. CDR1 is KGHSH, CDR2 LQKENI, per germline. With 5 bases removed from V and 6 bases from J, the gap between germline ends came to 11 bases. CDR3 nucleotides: TGTGCCAGCTCAACGGGACTGATTAATTCACCCCTCCACTTT. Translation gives CASSTGLINSPLHF.

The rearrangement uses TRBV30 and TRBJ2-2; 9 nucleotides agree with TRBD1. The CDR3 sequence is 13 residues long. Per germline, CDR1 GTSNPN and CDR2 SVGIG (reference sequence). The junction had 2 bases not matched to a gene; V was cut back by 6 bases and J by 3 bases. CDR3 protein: CACDRGDTGELFF. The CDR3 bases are TGTGCCTGCGACAGGGGGGACACCGGGGAGCTGTTTTTT.

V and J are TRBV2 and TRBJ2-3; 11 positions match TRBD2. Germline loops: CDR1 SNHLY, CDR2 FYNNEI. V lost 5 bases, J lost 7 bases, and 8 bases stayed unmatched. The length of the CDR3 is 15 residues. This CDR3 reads CASSKTSGASHTQYF. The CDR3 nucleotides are TGTGCCAGCAGTAAGACTAGCGGGGCCTCTCATACGCAGTATTTT.

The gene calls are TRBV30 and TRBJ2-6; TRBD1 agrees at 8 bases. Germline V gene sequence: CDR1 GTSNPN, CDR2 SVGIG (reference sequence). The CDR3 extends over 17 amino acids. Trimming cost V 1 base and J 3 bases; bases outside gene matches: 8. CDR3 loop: CAWSASQGALGANVLTF. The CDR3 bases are TGTGCCTGGAGTGCCAGTCAGGGGGCGCTTGGGGCCAACGTCCTGACTTTC.

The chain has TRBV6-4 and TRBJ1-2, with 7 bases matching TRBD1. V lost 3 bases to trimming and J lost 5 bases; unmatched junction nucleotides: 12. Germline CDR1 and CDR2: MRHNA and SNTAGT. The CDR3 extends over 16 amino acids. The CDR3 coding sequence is TGTGCCAGCAGTGAAACAGGGGCCCGCGGCTTTTATGGCTACACCTTC. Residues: CASSETGARGFYGYTF.

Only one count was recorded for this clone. The CDR3 nucleotides read TGTGCCAGCTGGGGACCGACAGGGACCTATGGCTACACCTTC. Translated, it gives CASWGPTGTYGYTF. The chain recombines TRBV6-5 with TRBJ1-2; 7 bases are shared with TRBD1. The V gene's germline CDR1 is MNHEY and CDR2 SVGAGI. The CDR3 loop spans 14 amino acids. The junction had 10 bases not matched to a gene; V was cut back by 8 bases and J by 4 bases.

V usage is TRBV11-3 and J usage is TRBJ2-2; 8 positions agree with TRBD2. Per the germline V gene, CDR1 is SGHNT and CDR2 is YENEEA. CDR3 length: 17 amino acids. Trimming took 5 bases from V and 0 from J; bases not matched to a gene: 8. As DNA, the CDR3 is TGTGCCAGCAGCCCATTTAGCGGGGACTCGAACACCGGGGAGCTGTTTTTT. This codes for CASSPFSGDSNTGELFF.

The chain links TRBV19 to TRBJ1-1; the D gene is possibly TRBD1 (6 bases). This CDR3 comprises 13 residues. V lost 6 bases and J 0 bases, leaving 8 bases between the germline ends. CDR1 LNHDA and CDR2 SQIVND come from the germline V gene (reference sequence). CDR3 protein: CASSTGMNTEAFF. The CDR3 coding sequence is TGTGCCAGTAGCACAGGGATGAACACTGAAGCTTTCTTT.

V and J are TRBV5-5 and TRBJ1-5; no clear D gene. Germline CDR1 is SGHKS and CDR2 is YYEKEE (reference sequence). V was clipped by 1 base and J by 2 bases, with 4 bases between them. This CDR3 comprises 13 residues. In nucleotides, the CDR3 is TGTGCCAGCAGCTTGCGGGGCAATCAGCCCCAGCATTTT. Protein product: CASSLRGNQPQHF.